Listed below are T cell receptor beta chains from one sample, sequenced in a study of shared T cell receptors in the human thymus. Produced via immunoSEQ multiplex PCR; TCRdb's table is partial and in-frame only. The top ten clones hold roughly 0.0097% of a sample with some 720,000 clones, roughly 90% of them seen once. The same sample was also used in a study of human thymus T cells.

Sequences were obtained from thymocytes. The origin of the receptors is a boy in the first two years of life with a congenital heart defect. Each CDR3 is given with its conserved first and last residue. The D gene is left open where the match is weak. Clone sizes are given selectively: once, few, many, or a class where the clone is expanded.

>-|TRBD1|TRBJ1-2|TRBV11-3
CASSWGQAIINYGYTF
TGTGCCAGCAGCTGGGGACAGGCGATCATTAACTATGGCTACACCTTC
>-|TRBD2|TRBJ2-3|TRBV5-4
CASSLVQASGIDADTQYF
TGTGCCAGCAGCTTGGTTCAGGCCAGCGGGATCGACGCAGATACGCAGTATTTT
>-|TRBD1|TRBJ2-2|TRBV5-4
CASSLHNRGRSLPGELFF
TGTGCCAGCAGCTTGCATAACAGGGGGCGAAGTTTGCCCGGGGAGCTGTTTTTT
>-|-|TRBJ1-3|TRBV30
CAWTNPRVSGNTIYF
TGTGCCTGGACTAACCCCAGGGTATCTGGAAACACCATATATTTT
>-|TRBD1|TRBJ2-5|TRBV9
CASSPPGTGSETQYF
TGTGCCAGCAGCCCTCCCGGGACAGGGAGCGAGACCCAGTACTTC
>-|-|TRBJ2-7|TRBV11-2
CASSLDVAEESPSDSYEQYF
TGTGCCAGCAGCTTAGATGTCGCGGAAGAGTCTCCCTCCGACTCCTACGAGCAGTACTTC
>-|-|TRBJ2-3|TRBV6-6
CASCGGGARGTDTQYF
TGTGCCAGCTGTGGAGGGGGGGCTCGTGGCACAGATACGCAGTATTTT
>-|-|TRBJ2-1|TRBV5-1
CASSPLAHNEQFF
TGCGCCAGCAGCCCCCTAGCCCACAATGAGCAGTTCTTC
>-|TRBD2|TRBJ2-2|TRBV11-2
CASSPRTSGRAGELFF
TGTGCCAGCAGCCCAAGGACTAGCGGGAGGGCCGGGGAGCTGTTTTTT
>-|-|TRBJ2-5|TRBV6-1
CASSPDRQETQYF
TGTGCCAGCTCCCCTGACAGACAAGAGACCCAGTACTTC
>-|TRBD2|TRBJ2-7|TRBV18
CASSPSGRASYEQYF
TGTGCCAGCTCACCTAGCGGGAGGGCCTCCTACGAGCAGTACTTC
>few|TRBD1|TRBJ1-1|TRBV19
CASSIRDRDTEAFF
TGTGCCAGTAGTATCCGGGACAGGGACACTGAAGCTTTCTTT
>-|TRBD1|TRBJ2-3|TRBV28
CASSLKGGQLLTYTQYF
TGTGCCAGCAGTTTAAAAGGGGGACAGCTCCTCACGTATACGCAGTATTTT
>-|-|TRBJ2-2|TRBV10-1
CASSIGLRVGELFF
TGCGCCAGCAGCATCGGGTTGCGAGTCGGGGAGCTGTTTTTT
>-|TRBD2|TRBJ2-7|TRBV27
CASSLAGGEQYF
TGTGCCAGCAGTCTAGCGGGAGGCGAGCAGTACTTC
>once|-|TRBJ2-7|TRBV5-8
CASSLANEQYF
TGTGCCAGCAGCTTAGCCAACGAGCAGTACTTC
>-|-|TRBJ2-4|TRBV7-2
CASSLLATSDKNIQYF
TGTGCCAGCAGCCTCCTCGCCACCAGCGACAAAAACATTCAGTACTTC
>-|TRBD1|TRBJ1-5|TRBV7-2
CASSIRQGVQPQHF
TGTGCCAGCAGCATAAGACAGGGGGTTCAGCCCCAGCATTTT
>-|TRBD2|TRBJ2-7|TRBV5-5
CASSLGLLAGGEQYF
TGTGCCAGCAGCCTGGGGCTTCTAGCGGGAGGCGAGCAGTACTTC
>-|-|TRBJ2-3|TRBV21-1
CASSNTEESPHTQYF
TGTGCCAGCAGCAATACTGAGGAGTCCCCTCATACGCAGTATTTT
>-|-|TRBJ2-2|TRBV11-2
CASRQNTGELFF
TGTGCCAGCAGACAGAACACCGGGGAGCTGTTTTTT
>-|-|TRBJ1-4|TRBV6-6
CASSTHSGQRNEKLFF
TGTGCCAGCAGCACCCACTCGGGACAACGCAATGAAAAACTGTTTTTT
>-|TRBD2|TRBJ2-2|TRBV10-3
CAISQRDLTSGPENTGELFF
TGTGCCATCAGCCAGAGAGACTTGACTAGCGGTCCCGAGAACACCGGGGAGCTGTTTTTT
>-|TRBD1|TRBJ2-7|TRBV10-1
CASIGQGKSYEQYF
TGCGCCAGTATAGGACAGGGTAAGTCCTACGAGCAGTACTTC
>-|-|TRBJ2-5|TRBV12-1
CASSFKGTSGIMYQETQYF
TGTGCCAGCAGCTTTAAAGGGACTAGCGGGATCATGTACCAAGAGACCCAGTACTTC
>-|TRBD1|TRBJ2-1|TRBV4-3
CASSQDVDRGKFF
TGCGCCAGCAGCCAAGATGTAGACAGGGGGAAGTTCTTC
>-|TRBD1|TRBJ1-5|TRBV6-6
CASTRTGLNQPQHF
TGTGCCAGCACCCGGACAGGGCTCAATCAGCCCCAGCATTTT
>-|-|TRBJ2-1|TRBV5-4
CASSFWATSYNEQFF
TGTGCCAGCAGCTTTTGGGCGACCTCCTACAATGAGCAGTTCTTC
>-|TRBD1|TRBJ1-2|TRBV7-7
CASSAYRDRGDGYTF
TGTGCCAGCAGCGCCTACCGGGACAGGGGGGATGGCTACACCTTC
>-|-|TRBJ2-7|TRBV30
CAWSREDRLSSYEQYF
TGTGCCTGGAGCCGAGAAGACAGGTTGAGCTCCTACGAGCAGTACTTC
>-|-|TRBJ1-2|TRBV14
CASGSTGSGYTF
TGTGCCAGCGGTTCCACAGGGTCCGGCTACACCTTC
>once|-|TRBJ2-7|TRBV4-1
CASSQAEGQIYEQYF
TGCGCCAGCAGCCAAGCGGAAGGACAGATCTACGAGCAGTACTTC
>-|-|TRBJ2-7|TRBV11-2
CASSTPHLGLYEQYF
TGTGCCAGCAGTACCCCCCATCTAGGCTTGTACGAGCAGTACTTC